The clone carrying this T cell receptor beta chain has more than one count but fewer than ten. Its antigen is not identified. This entry comes from a study of T cells in Graves' hyperthyroidism and ophthalmopathy. Findings of the study overall: For ophthalmopathy, model prediction preceded onset by a median about six months.

CDR1 SGHTA and CDR2 FQGTGA come from the germline V gene. V shed 8 bases and J shed 4 bases, with 17 bases lying between them. The CDR3 sequence is 14 residues long. The CDR3 regions of TCR beta were amplified from RNA transcripts. In the first-round RT-PCR of the TCR CDR3, the HTBI primer set was used. TCRdb itself ran the multiplex PCR reads through MiXCR, one entry per CDR3 protein. The table includes a few hundred thousand distinct CDR3 sequences, 14% detected once. An absence of ophthalmopathy progression within 18 months meant stable Graves' hyperthyroidism. Patients between 18 and 65 years old had hyperthyroidism, newly diagnosed and lasting under 2 months.

The material sequenced was blood. The sequence came from a woman between 40 and 55 years old with Graves' hyperthyroidism. This chain connects TRBV7-3 to TRBJ1-2; unclear D gene. CDR3: CASVLRPGAYGYTF. The CDR3 DNA is TGTGCCAGCGTCCTCAGACCAGGCGCCTATGGCTACACCTTC.